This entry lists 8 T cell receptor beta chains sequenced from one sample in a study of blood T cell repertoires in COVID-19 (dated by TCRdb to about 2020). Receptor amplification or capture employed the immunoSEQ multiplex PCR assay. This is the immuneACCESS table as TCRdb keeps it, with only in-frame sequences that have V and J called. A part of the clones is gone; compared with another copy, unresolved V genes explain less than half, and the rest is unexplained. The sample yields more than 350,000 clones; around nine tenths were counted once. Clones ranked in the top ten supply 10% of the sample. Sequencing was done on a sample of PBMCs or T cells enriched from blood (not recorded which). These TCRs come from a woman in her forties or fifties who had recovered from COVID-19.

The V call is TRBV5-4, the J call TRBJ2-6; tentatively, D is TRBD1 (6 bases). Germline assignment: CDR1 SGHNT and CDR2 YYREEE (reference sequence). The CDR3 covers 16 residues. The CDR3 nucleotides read TGTGCGACCGGACAGCAACAGATCTCTGGGGCCAACGTCCTGACTTTC. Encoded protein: CATGQQQISGANVLTF.

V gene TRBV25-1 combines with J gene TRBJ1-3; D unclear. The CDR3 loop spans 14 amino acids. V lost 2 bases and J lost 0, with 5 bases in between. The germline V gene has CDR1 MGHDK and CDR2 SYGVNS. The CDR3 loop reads CASSEAGSGNTIYF. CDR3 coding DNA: TGTGCCAGCAGTGAAGCAGGCTCTGGAAACACCATATATTTT.

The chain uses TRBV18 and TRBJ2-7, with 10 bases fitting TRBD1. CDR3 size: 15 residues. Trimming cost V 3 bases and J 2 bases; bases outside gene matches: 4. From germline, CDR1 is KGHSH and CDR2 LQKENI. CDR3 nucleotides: TGTGCCAGCTCACCGGGGACAGGGGTTGCCTACGAGCAGTACTTC. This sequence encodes CASSPGTGVAYEQYF.

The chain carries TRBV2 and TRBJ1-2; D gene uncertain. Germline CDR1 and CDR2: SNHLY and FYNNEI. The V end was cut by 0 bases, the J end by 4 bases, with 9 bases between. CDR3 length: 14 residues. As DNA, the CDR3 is TGTGCCAGCAGTGAAGCAGGTACTAGCTATGGCTACACCTTC. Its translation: CASSEAGTSYGYTF. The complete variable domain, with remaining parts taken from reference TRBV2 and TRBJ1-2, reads EPEVTQTPSHQVTQMGQEVILRCVPISNHLYFYWYRQILGQKVEFLVSFYNNEISEKSEIFDDQFSVERPDGSNFTLKIRSTKLEDSAMYFCASSEAGTSYGYTFGSGTRLTVV.

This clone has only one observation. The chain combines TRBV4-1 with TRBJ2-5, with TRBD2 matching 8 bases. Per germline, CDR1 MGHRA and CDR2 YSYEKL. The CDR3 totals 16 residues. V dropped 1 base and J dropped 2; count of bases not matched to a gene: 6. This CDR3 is CASSQVGGGKQETQYF. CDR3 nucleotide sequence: TGCGCCAGCAGCCAAGTCGGCGGGGGGAAACAAGAGACCCAGTACTTC.

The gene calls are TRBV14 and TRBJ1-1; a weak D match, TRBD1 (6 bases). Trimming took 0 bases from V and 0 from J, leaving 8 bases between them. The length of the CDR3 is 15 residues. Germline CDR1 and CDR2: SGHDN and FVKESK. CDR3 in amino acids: CASSQDPGVNTEAFF. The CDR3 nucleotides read TGTGCCAGCAGCCAAGATCCAGGGGTGAACACTGAAGCTTTCTTT. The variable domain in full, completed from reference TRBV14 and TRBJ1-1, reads EAGVTQFPSHSVIEKGQTVTLRCDPISGHDNLYWYRRVMGKEIKFLLHFVKESKQDESGMPNNRFLAERTGGTYSTLKVQPAELEDSGVYFCASSQDPGVNTEAFFGQGTRLTVV.

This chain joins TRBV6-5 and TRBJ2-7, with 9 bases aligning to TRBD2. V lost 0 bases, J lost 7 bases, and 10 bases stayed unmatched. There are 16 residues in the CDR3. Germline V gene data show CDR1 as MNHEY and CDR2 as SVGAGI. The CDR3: CASSYSIFSGGMEQYF. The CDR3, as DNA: TGTGCCAGCAGTTACTCGATATTTAGCGGGGGAATGGAGCAGTACTTC.

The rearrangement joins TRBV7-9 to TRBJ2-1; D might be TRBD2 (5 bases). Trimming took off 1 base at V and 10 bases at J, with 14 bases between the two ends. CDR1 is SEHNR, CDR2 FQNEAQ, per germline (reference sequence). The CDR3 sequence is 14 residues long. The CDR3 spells CASSLGTGTGEQFF. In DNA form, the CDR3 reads TGTGCCAGCAGCTTAGGGACGGGTACGGGGGAGCAGTTCTTC.